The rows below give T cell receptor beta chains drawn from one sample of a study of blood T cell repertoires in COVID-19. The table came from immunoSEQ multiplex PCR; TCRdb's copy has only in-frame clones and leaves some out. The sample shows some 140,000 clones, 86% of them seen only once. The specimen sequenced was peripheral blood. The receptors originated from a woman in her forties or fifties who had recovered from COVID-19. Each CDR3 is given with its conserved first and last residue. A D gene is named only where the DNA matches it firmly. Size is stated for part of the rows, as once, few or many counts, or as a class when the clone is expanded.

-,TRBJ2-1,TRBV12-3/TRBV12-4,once,TGTGCCAGCAGTCGGGTTGTCGGGAATGAGCAGTTCTTC,CASSRVVGNEQFF
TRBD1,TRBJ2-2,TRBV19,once,TGTGCCAGTAGCAGGGACAGGGCCGGGGAGCTGTTTTTT,CASSRDRAGELFF
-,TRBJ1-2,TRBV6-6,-,TGTGCCAGCCTTCAGGCGCTCTATGGCTACACCTTC,CASLQALYGYTF
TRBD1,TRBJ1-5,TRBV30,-,TGTGCCTGGAGTGCAGGGGGAGCTCAGCCCCAGCATTTT,CAWSAGGAQPQHF
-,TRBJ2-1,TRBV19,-,TGTGCCAGTAGTATTATTGGGACTGCGAACAATGAGCAGTTCTTC,CASSIIGTANNEQFF
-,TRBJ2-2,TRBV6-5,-,TGTGCCAGCAGTACAGGGTCCACCGGGGAGCTGTTTTTT,CASSTGSTGELFF
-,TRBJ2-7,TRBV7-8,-,TGTGCCAGCAGGCTAAGTGCCGGGACTTTCTCTTCCTACGAGCAGTACTTC,CASRLSAGTFSSYEQYF
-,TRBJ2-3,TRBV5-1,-,TGCGCCACCCACCGGGGGGGGACAGGGGATACGCAGTATTTT,CATHRGGTGDTQYF
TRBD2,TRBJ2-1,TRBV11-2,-,TGTGCCAGCAGCTTCCAACTAGCGGCCGACCCTCCTGAGCAGTTCTTC,CASSFQLAADPPEQFF
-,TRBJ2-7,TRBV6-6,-,TGTGCCAGCAGGCGACAGTTCTACGAGCAGTACTTC,CASRRQFYEQYF
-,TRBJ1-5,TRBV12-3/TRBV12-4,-,TGTGCCAGCAGTCCACAGGGACCTCAGCCCCAGCATTTT,CASSPQGPQPQHF
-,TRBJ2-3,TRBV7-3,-,TGTGCCAGCAGCCAAGGGCAGCTAGGGGCCGCAGATACGCAGTATTTT,CASSQGQLGAADTQYF
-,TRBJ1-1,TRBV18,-,TGTGCCAGCTCACCACGAGTTGTAGGGGGTATGACTGAAGCTTTCTTT,CASSPRVVGGMTEAFF
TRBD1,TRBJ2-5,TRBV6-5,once,TGTGCCAGCAGCATATGGGACAGCCAAGAGACCCAGTACTTC,CASSIWDSQETQYF
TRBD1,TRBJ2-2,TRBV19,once,TGTGCCAGTAGTATATACGGGACAGGGAGCACCGGGGAGCTGTTTTTT,CASSIYGTGSTGELFF
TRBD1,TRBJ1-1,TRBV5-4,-,TGTGCCAGCAGCCTGGGACAGGGGTCAACTGAAGCTTTCTTT,CASSLGQGSTEAFF
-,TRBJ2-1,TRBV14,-,TGTGCCAGCAGCCAGCTCGGGAGTTACTCTGGTAATGAGCAGTTCTTC,CASSQLGSYSGNEQFF
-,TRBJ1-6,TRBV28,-,TGTGCCAGCAGTTTATCAAGACGGGGAAGGTCACCCCTCCACTTT,CASSLSRRGRSPLHF
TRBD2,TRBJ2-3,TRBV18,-,TGTGCCAGCTCACCACGGGAGGGACTAGCGGCAGTAGATACGCAGTATTTT,CASSPREGLAAVDTQYF
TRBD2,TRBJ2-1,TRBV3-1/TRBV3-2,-,TGTGCCAGCAGCCAGGGACTAGCGGGGATAGGCAATGAGCAGTTCTTC,CASSQGLAGIGNEQFF
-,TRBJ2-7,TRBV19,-,TGTGCCAGTAAGGCTCGGCACGCCGGGTCCTACGAGCAGTACTTC,CASKARHAGSYEQYF
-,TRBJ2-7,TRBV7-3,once,TGTGCCAGCAGCTCCCAACCAGGCTACGAGCAGTACTTC,CASSSQPGYEQYF
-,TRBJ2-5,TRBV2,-,TGTGCCAGCTCCTGGACAGAACAAGAGACCCAGTACTTC,CASSWTEQETQYF
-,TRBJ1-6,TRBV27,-,TGTGCCAGCAGTTTGGGGGCTCTCTATAATTCACCCCTCCACTTT,CASSLGALYNSPLHF
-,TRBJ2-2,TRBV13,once,TGTGCCAGCAGGAGGGTAGGGAGCACCGGGGAGCTGTTTTTT,CASRRVGSTGELFF
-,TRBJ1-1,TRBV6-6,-,TGTGCCAGCAGTTACCATACTGAAGCTTTCTTT,CASSYHTEAFF
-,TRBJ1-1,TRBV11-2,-,TGTGCCAGCAGAGGGACATTGAACACTGAAGCTTTCTTT,CASRGTLNTEAFF
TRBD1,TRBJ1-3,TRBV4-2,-,TGTGCCAGCAGCCAAGATTGGACAGGGGAAGTAGGTGGAAACACCATATATTTT,CASSQDWTGEVGGNTIYF
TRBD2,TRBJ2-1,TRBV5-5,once,TGTGCCAGCAGCTTGGGTGGGAGGGGTTACAATGAGCAGTTCTTC,CASSLGGRGYNEQFF
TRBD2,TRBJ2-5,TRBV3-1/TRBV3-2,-,TGTGCCAGCAGCCAAGATGGGCTAGCGGGAGCCCAAGAGACCCAGTACTTC,CASSQDGLAGAQETQYF
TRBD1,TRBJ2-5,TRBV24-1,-,TGTGCCACCAGTGATGTAGGACAGGAGCAAGAGACCCAGTACTTC,CATSDVGQEQETQYF
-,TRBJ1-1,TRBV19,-,TGTGCCAGTAGTATCCGGGAAAACACTGAAGCTTTCTTT,CASSIRENTEAFF
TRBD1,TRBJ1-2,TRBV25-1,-,TGTGCCAGCAGCCCCGGGACAGGGAAACACTATGGCTACACCTTC,CASSPGTGKHYGYTF
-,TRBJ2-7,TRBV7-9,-,TGTGCCAGCAGGCCCCAGGGCAGCGCCTACGAGCAGTACTTC,CASRPQGSAYEQYF
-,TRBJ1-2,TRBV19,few,TGTGCCAGCAGGACAGCAGATGAGTACTATGGCTACACCTTC,CASRTADEYYGYTF
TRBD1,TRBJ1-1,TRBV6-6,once,TGTGCCAGCAGGCCCGGGACAGGGAGAAGTAGCACTGAAGCTTTCTTT,CASRPGTGRSSTEAFF
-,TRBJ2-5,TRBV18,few,TGTGCCAGCTCAGGGGCAGGTCAAGAGACCCAGTACTTC,CASSGAGQETQYF
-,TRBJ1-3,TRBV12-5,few,TGTGCTAGTGGTGCGGGCCAGAGCTCTGGAAACACCATATATTTT,CASGAGQSSGNTIYF
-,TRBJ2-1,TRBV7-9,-,TGTGCCAGCAGCCTTGGGAATCGGGCCCAGGGTGAGCAGTTCTTC,CASSLGNRAQGEQFF
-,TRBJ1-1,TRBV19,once,TGTGCCAGTAGTATAACCCCCGGACAGTACACTGAAGCTTTCTTT,CASSITPGQYTEAFF
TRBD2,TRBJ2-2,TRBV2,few,TGTGCCAGCAGTGAAGCGCTTTACGGGGGGGCCGGGGAGCTGTTTTTT,CASSEALYGGAGELFF